Listed here are 7 T cell receptor beta chains from one sample, sequenced in a study of shared clonotypes between healthy human individuals. Naive-designated CD8 cells lacked CD45RO, were positively enriched for CCR7, and omitted terminally differentiated effector memory CD45RA+ cells. Assay used: immunoSEQ multiplex PCR; TCRdb lists only in-frame clones, some missing. Of over 800,000 clones in the sample, around 92% were seen once. The sequenced sample was naive CD8+ T cells sorted from blood. These receptors originate from a man aged 30-40 years in good health.

V usage is TRBV7-9 and J usage is TRBJ1-2, with TRBD1 as a possible D gene (5 bases). Deletions cut 4 bases from V and 2 bases from J, with 8 bases between. The germline V gene encodes CDR1 SEHNR and CDR2 FQNEAQ (reference sequence). CDR3 size: 13 residues. The CDR3 spells CASSSGPNYGYTF. The CDR3 DNA reads as TGTGCCAGCAGCTCGGGACCGAACTATGGCTACACCTTC.

The V gene is TRBV29-1, the J gene TRBJ1-1, with D maybe TRBD1 (6 bases). Deletions cut 4 bases from V and 6 bases from J, with 30 bases between. The CDR3 consists of 18 residues. Germline V gives CDR1 SQVTM, CDR2 ANQGSEA. The CDR3 spells CSVGEVGGAKVISPEAFF. In nucleotides, the CDR3 is TGCAGCGTTGGCGAGGTCGGGGGGGCGAAGGTCATCAGCCCTGAAGCTTTCTTT.

In DNA, the CDR3 is TGTGCCAGCAGTTTGGCCCTCGGCGAGCAGTACTTC. Residues: CASSLALGEQYF. This chain joins TRBV27 and TRBJ2-7, with D unresolved. Germline CDR1 MNHEY, CDR2 SMNVEV (reference sequence). Trimming pared 3 bases from V and 6 bases from J, leaving 9 bases between. The CDR3 extends over 12 amino acids.

The rearrangement joins TRBV10-2 to TRBJ2-1, with 10 nucleotides matching TRBD2. V lost 6 bases, J lost 6 bases, and 8 bases stayed unmatched. The CDR3 loop spans 15 amino acids. Germline CDR1 and CDR2: WSHSY and SAAADI. CDR3 bases: TGCGCCAGCAGCGCCGAAAGCGGGAGGGCCAATGAGCAGTTCTTC. Its translation: CASSAESGRANEQFF.

The chain couples TRBV7-6 to TRBJ1-3; weak D call: TRBD1 (5 bases). CDR1 is SGHVS, CDR2 FNYEAQ, per germline. Trimming left V 1 base short and J 1 base short, with 8 bases between. The CDR3 has 15 residues. CDR3 sequence reads: CASSLGAGSGNTIYF. The CDR3 DNA is TGTGCCAGCAGCTTAGGCGCAGGGTCTGGAAACACCATATATTTT.

The J gene is TRBJ1-1, the V gene TRBV29-1; D is possibly TRBD1 (6 bases). CDR3 length: 13 residues. From germline, CDR1 is SQVTM and CDR2 ANQGSEA. Trimming pared 4 bases from V and 1 base from J, leaving 10 bases between. For the CDR3, the DNA is TGCAGCGTTGGGAAGGGGGAGAACACTGAAGCTTTCTTT. As protein: CSVGKGENTEAFF. Looking up the rest from reference TRBV29-1 and TRBJ1-1 gives the full variable domain: SAVISQKPSRDICQRGTSLTIQCQVDSQVTMMFWYRQQPGQSLTLIATANQGSEATYESGFVIDKFPISRPNLTFSTLTVSNMSPEDSSIYLCSVGKGENTEAFFGQGTRLTVV.

The rearrangement joins TRBV11-2 to TRBJ2-1; 8 bases line up with TRBD2. The CDR3 sequence is 16 residues long. Germline CDR1 and CDR2: SGHAT and FQNNGV. Trimming removed 3 bases from V and 7 bases from J; junction bases left unmatched: 11. In nucleotides, the CDR3 is TGTGCCAGCAGCTTCGGGAGGGGAAGTAGGAGAAATGAGCAGTTCTTC. This encodes CASSFGRGSRRNEQFF.